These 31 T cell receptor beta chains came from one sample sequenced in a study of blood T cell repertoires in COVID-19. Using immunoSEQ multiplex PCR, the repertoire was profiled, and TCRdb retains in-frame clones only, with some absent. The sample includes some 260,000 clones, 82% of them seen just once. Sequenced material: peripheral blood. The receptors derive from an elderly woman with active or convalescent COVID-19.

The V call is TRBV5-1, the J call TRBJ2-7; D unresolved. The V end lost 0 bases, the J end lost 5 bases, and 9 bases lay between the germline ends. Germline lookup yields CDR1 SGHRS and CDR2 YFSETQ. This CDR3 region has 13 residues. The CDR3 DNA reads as TGCGCCAGCAGCTTGGGGCCTCGGGACGAGCAGTACTTC. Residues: CASSLGPRDEQYF.

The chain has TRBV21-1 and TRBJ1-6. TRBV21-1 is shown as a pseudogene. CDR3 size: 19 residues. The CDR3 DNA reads TGTGCCAGCAGCAAATGTCGTCGGTTAATTAGCTCCTATAATTCACCCCTCCACTTT. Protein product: CASSKCRRLISSYNSPLHF.

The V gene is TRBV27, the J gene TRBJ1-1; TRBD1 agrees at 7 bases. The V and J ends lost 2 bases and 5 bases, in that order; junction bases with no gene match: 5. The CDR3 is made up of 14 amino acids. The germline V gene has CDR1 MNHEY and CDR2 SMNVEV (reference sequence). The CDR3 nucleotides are TGTGCCAGCAGTTTAATAGGGGGCTGGACTGAAGCTTTCTTT. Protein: CASSLIGGWTEAFF.

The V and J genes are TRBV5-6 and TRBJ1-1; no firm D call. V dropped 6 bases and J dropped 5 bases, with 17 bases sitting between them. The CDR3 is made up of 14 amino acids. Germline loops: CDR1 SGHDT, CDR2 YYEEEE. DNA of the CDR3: TGTGCCAGCAACCCGTCGGAGATTCGGACTGAAGCTTTCTTT. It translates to CASNPSEIRTEAFF. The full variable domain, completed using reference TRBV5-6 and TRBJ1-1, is DAGVTQSPTHLIKTRGQQVTLRCSPKSGHDTVSWYQQALGQGPQFIFQYYEEEERQRGNFPDRFSGHQFPNYSSELNVNALLLGDSALYLCASNPSEIRTEAFFGQGTRLTVV.

In nucleotides, the CDR3 is TGCGCCAGCAGCTTAGCACAGAAGCAAGAGACCCAGTACTTC. Protein: CASSLAQKQETQYF. The gene calls are TRBV5-1 and TRBJ2-5; D unresolved. Trimming cost V 2 bases and J 2 bases, with 10 bases left between them. There are 14 residues in the CDR3. The germline V gene has CDR1 SGHRS and CDR2 YFSETQ.

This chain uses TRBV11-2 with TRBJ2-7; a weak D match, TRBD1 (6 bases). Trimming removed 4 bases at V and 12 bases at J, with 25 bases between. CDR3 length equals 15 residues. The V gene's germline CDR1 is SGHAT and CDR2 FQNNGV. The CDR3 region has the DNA TGTGCCAGCAGCTGGGGAAGAGGACAGAGGCGAAAGGTGTACTTC. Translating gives CASSWGRGQRRKVYF. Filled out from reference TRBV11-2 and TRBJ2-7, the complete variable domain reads EAGVAQSPRYKIIEKRQSVAFWCNPISGHATLYWYQQILGQGPKLLIQFQNNGVVDDSQLPKDRFSAERLKGVDSTLKIQPAKLEDSAVYLCASSWGRGQRRKVYFGPGTRLTVT.

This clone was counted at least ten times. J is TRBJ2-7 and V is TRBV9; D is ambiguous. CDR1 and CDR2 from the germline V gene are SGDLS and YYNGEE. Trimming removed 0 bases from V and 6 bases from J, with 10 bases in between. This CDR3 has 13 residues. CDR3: CASSVGVPAEQYF. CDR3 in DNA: TGTGCCAGCAGCGTAGGCGTACCCGCCGAGCAGTACTTC.

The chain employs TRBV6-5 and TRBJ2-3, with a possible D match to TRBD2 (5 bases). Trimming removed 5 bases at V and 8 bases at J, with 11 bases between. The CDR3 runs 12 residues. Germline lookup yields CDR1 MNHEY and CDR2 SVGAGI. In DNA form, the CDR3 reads TGTGCCAGCAGTACGATGGCGGGTACGCAGTATTTT. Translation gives CASSTMAGTQYF.

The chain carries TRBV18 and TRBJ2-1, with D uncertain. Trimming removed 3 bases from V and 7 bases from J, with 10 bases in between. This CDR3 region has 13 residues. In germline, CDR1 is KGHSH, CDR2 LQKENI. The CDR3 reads CASSPRTSNEQFF. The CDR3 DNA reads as TGTGCCAGCTCACCCCGCACTTCGAATGAGCAGTTCTTC.

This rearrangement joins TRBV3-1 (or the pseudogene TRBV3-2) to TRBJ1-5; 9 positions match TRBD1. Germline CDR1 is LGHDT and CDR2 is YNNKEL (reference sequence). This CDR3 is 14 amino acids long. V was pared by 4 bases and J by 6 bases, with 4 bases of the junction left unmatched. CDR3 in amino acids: CASSLGTGIQPQHF. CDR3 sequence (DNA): TGTGCCAGCAGCCTCGGGACAGGGATTCAGCCCCAGCATTTT.

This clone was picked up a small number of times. CDR3 sequence reads: CASSPPSPGISGNTIYF. Here the CDR3 DNA reads TGCGCCAGCAGTCCACCTTCCCCCGGGATATCTGGAAACACCATATATTTT. The chain uses TRBV4-1 and TRBJ1-3; D ambiguous. The CDR3 spans 17 residues. V lost 6 bases and J lost 1, with 19 bases in between. Germline CDR1 is MGHRA and CDR2 is YSYEKL.

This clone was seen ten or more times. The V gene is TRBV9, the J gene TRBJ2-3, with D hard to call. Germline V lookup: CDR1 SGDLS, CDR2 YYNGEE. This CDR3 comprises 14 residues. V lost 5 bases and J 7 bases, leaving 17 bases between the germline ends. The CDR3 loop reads CASRPLLLHYTQYF. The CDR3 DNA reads TGTGCCAGCAGACCGCTCTTACTCCATTATACGCAGTATTTT.

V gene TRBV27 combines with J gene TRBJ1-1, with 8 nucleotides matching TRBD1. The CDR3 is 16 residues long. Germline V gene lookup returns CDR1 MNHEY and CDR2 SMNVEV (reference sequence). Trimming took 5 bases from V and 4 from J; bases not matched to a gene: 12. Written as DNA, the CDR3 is TGTGCCAGCAGTCTGAGACGGACAGGGATGGGCACTGAAGCTTTCTTT. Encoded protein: CASSLRRTGMGTEAFF.

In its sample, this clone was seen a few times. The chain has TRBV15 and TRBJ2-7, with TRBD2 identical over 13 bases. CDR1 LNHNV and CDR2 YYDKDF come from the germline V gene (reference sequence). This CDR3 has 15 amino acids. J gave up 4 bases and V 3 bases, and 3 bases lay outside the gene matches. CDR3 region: CATSRGTSGEYEQYF. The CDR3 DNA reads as TGTGCCACCAGCAGGGGGACTAGCGGGGAGTACGAGCAGTACTTC.

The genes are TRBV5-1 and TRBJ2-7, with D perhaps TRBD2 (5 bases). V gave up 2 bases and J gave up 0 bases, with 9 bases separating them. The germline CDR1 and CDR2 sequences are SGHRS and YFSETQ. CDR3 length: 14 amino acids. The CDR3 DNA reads TGCGCCAGCAGCTTAGACGGGAACTCCTACGAGCAGTACTTC. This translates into CASSLDGNSYEQYF.

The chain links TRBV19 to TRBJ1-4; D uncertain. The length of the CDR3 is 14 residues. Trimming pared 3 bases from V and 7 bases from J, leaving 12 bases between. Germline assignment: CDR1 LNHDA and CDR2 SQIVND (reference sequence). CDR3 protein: CASSISGFSEKLFF. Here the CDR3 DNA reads TGTGCCAGTAGTATTTCCGGGTTTTCTGAAAAACTGTTTTTT.

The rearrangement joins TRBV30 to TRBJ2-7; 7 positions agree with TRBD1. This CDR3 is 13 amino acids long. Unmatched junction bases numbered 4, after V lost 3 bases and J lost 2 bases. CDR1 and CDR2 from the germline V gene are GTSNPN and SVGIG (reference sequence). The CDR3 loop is CAWRGQAAYEQYF. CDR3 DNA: TGTGCCTGGAGAGGACAGGCGGCCTACGAGCAGTACTTC. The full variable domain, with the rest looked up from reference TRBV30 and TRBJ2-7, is SQTIHQWPATLVQPVGSPLSLECTVEGTSNPNLYWYRQAAGRGLQLLFYSVGIGQISSEVPQNLSASRPQDRQFILSSKKLLLSDSGFYLCAWRGQAAYEQYFGPGTRLTVT.

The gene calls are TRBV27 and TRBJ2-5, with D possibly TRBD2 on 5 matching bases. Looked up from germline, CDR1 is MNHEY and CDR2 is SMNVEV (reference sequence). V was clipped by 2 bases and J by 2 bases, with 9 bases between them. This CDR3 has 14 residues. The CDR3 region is CASSLNGEQETQYF. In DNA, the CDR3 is TGTGCCAGCAGTTTAAACGGGGAGCAAGAGACCCAGTACTTC.

The CDR3 DNA sequence: TGTGCCAGCAGTGGAAGCGGTCTCCGTTCCTACAATGAGCAGTTCTTC. The encoded protein is CASSGSGLRSYNEQFF. The J gene is TRBJ2-1, the V gene TRBV28; perhaps TRBD2 as D (5 bases). The CDR3 runs 16 residues. With 5 bases removed from V and 1 base from J, the gap between germline ends came to 15 bases. Germline CDR1 reads MDHEN; CDR2 reads SYDVKM.

The CDR3 DNA reads TGTGCCAGCAGTTTGACGGCTGGAGTCACCATATATTTT. This sequence encodes CASSLTAGVTIYF. V gene TRBV28 combines with J gene TRBJ1-3; D unresolved. Deletions cut 3 bases from V and 9 bases from J, with 12 bases between. This CDR3 has 13 amino acids. CDR1 is MDHEN and CDR2 is SYDVKM in the germline V gene.

The CDR3 DNA reads TGCGCCAGCAGTGCAGGGGTTTGGTATGGCTACACCTTC. Translated: CASSAGVWYGYTF. The chain couples TRBV5-1 to TRBJ1-2; D possibly corresponds to TRBD1 (6 bases). Germline-derived CDR1 and CDR2 are SGHRS and YFSETQ. The CDR3 spans 13 residues. Trimming pared 5 bases from V and 5 bases from J, leaving 13 bases between.

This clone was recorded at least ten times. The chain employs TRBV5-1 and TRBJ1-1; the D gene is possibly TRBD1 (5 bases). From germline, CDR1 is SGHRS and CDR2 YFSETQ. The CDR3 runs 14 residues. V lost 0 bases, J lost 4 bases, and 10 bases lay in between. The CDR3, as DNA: TGCGCCAGCAGCTTGGGACCCCAGGGCACTGAAGCTTTCTTT. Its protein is CASSLGPQGTEAFF.

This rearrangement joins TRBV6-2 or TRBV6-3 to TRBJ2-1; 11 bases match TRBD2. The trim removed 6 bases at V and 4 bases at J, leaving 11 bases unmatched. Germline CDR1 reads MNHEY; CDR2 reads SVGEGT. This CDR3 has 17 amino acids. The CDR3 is CASSHTSGGNIYNEQFF. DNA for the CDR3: TGTGCCAGCAGCCATACTAGCGGGGGAAACATTTACAATGAGCAGTTCTTC.

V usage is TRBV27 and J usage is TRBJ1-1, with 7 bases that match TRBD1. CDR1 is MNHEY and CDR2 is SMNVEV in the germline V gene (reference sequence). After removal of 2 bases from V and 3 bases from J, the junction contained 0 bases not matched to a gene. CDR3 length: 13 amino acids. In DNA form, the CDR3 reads TGTGCCAGCAGTTTACAGGGGGACACTGAAGCTTTCTTT. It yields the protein CASSLQGDTEAFF.

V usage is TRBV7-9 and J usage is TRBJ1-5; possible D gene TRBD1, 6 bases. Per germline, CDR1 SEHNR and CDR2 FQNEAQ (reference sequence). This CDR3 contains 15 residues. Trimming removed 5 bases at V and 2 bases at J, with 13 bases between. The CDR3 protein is CASSPGSGGNQPQHF. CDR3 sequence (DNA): TGTGCCAGCAGCCCCGGGTCAGGGGGCAATCAGCCCCAGCATTTT.

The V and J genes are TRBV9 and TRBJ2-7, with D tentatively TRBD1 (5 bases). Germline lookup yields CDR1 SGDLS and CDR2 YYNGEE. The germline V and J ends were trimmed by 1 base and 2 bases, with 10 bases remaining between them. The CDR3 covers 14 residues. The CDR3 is CASSVSGLAYEQYF. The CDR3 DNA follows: TGTGCCAGCAGCGTATCAGGGTTAGCCTACGAGCAGTACTTC.

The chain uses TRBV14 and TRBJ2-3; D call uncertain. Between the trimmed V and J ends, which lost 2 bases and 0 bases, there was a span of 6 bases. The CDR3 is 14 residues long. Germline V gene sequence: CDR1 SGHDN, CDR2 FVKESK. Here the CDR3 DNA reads TGTGCCAGCAGCCAACTACCTAGCACAGATACGCAGTATTTT. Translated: CASSQLPSTDTQYF.

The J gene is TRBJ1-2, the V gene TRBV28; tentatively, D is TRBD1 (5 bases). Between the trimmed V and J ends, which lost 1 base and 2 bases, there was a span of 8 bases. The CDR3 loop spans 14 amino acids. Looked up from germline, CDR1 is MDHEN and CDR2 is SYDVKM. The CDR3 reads CASSLLGHNYGYTF. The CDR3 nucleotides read TGTGCCAGCAGTTTATTAGGACACAACTATGGCTACACCTTC.

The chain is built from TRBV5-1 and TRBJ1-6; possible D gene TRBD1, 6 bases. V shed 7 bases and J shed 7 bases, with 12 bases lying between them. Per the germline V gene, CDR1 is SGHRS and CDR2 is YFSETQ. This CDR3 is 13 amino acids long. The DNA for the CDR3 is TGCGCCAGCCGGGCGGACAGAAATTCACCCCTCCACTTT. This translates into CASRADRNSPLHF.

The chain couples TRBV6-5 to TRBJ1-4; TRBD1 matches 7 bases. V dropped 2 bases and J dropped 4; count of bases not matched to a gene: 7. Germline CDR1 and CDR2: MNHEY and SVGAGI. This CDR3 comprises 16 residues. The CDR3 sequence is CASSYIYRGHNEKLFF. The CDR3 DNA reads TGTGCCAGCAGTTACATTTACAGGGGCCATAATGAAAAACTGTTTTTT.

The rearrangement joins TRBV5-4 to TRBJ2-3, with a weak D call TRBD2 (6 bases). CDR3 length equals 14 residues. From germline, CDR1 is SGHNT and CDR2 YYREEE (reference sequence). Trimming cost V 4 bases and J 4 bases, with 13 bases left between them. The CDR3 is CASSPGGVSDTQYF. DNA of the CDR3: TGTGCCAGCAGCCCAGGAGGGGTCTCAGATACGCAGTATTTT.